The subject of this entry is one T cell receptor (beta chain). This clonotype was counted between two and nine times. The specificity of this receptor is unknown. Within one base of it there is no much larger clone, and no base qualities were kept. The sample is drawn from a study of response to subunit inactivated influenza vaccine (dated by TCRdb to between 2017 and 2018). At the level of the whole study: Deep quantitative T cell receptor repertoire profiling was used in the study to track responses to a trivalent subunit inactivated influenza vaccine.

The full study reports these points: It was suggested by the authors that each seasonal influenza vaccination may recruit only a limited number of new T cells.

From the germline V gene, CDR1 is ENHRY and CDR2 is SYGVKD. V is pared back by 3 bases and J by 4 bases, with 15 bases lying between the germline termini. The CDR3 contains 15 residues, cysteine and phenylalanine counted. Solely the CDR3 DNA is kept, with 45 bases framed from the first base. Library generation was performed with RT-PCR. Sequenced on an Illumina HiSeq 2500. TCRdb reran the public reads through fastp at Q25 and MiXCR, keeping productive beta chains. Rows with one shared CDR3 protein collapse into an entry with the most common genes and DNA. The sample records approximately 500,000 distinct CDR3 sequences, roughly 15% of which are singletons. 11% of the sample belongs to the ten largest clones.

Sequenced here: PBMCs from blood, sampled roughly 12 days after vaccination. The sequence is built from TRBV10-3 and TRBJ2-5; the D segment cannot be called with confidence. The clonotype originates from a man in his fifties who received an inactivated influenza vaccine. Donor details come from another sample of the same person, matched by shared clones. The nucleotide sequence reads TGTGCCATCAGTGACCCCGGAGCTCCCCCAGAGACCCAGTACTTC. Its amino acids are CAISDPGAPPETQYF.